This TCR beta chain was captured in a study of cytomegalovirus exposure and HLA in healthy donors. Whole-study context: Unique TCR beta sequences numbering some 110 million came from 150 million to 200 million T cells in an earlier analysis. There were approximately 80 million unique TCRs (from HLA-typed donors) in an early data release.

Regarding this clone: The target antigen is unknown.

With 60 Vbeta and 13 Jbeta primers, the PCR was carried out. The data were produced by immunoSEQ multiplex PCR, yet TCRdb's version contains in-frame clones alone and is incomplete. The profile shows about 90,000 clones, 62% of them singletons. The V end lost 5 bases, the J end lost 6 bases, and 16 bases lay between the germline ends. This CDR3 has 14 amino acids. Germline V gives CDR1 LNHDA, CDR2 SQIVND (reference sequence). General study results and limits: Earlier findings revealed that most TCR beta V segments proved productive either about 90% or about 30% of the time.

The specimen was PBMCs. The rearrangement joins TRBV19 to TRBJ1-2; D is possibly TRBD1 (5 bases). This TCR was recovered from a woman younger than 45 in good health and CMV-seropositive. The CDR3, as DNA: TGTGCCAGTAGTCAAGACAGATACGACAATGGCTACACCTTC. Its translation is CASSQDRYDNGYTF.